The 21 T cell receptor beta chains in this list originate from one sample, sequenced in a study of CXCR3-negative and CXCR3-positive naive CD8 T cells. UMI-labeled 5' RACE yielded the TRB cDNA libraries. Each CDR3 protein gets one entry in TCRdb, which reprocessed the 5' RACE reads and gives no DNA. Its table records roughly 90,000 distinct CDR3 sequences. Sequenced input: naive CXCR3- CD8+ T cells from blood. Stated subset: CD45RO-CCR7+CD27+CD95- naive CD8+ T cells lacking CXCR3 (TNR3-). The receptors were gathered from a human donor in good health. Some clones in this sample may be carry-over from other donors' samples.

The chain combines TRBV12-3 or TRBV12-4 with TRBJ2-7; TCRdb picks TRBD1, but there is no DNA to check that call. This CDR3 spans 13 amino acids. This chain's CDR3 is CASSPGTNYEQYF.

V is TRBV7-9 and J is TRBJ2-7. In germline, CDR1 is SEHNR, CDR2 FQNEAQ (reference sequence). CDR3 length: 13 residues. CDR3 region: CASSLGEYYEQYF.

The V call is TRBV7-3, the J call TRBJ2-4; the TCRdb D gene call, TRBD1, has no DNA to confirm it. Looked up from germline, CDR1 is SGHTA and CDR2 is FQGTGA. The CDR3 has 13 amino acids. CDR3 region: CASSSPLEDIQYF.

The chain carries TRBV11-2 and TRBJ2-1; TCRdb reports TRBD1, a call that lacks DNA to check it against. Germline-derived CDR1 and CDR2 are SGHAT and FQNNGV. CDR3 length: 13 residues. CDR3 residues: CASNPGPLDEQFF.

The chain combines TRBV3-1 with TRBJ2-1; TCRdb's D call, TRBD1, is unchecked because there is no DNA. This CDR3 region has 17 residues. Germline V lookup: CDR1 LGHDT, CDR2 YNNKEL (reference sequence). The CDR3 is CASSQVVGGASYNEQFF.

The genes are TRBV30 and TRBJ2-7; as DNA is missing, the TRBD1 call by TCRdb cannot be tested. CDR3 size: 14 residues. Looked up from germline, CDR1 is GTSNPN and CDR2 is SVGIG (reference sequence). The CDR3 sequence is CAWSVRRAPYEQYF. Using reference TRBV30 and TRBJ2-7 for the parts outside the CDR3, the full variable domain is SQTIHQWPATLVQPVGSPLSLECTVEGTSNPNLYWYRQAAGRGLQLLFYSVGIGQISSEVPQNLSASRPQDRQFILSSKKLLLSDSGFYLCAWSVRRAPYEQYFGPGTRLTVT.

This chain links TRBV4-1 with TRBJ2-1; with no DNA, the TCRdb D assignment of TRBD2 cannot be verified. CDR3 length: 17 residues. From germline, CDR1 is MGHRA and CDR2 YSYEKL. The CDR3 protein is CASSQVGGTSGGNEQFF.

This chain joins TRBV7-9 and TRBJ2-2; lacking DNA, the TRBD1 call made by TCRdb goes unchecked. Germline V gene data show CDR1 as SEHNR and CDR2 as FQNEAQ (reference sequence). The CDR3 contains 14 residues. The CDR3 here is CASSSTGNTGELFF.

This chain joins TRBV6-5 and TRBJ1-1; TCRdb's D gene call, TRBD1, goes unchecked for lack of DNA. The CDR3 has 13 residues. Germline CDR1 reads MNHEY; CDR2 reads SVGAGI. Here the CDR3 reads CASSYETDTEAFF.

The rearrangement joins TRBV10-3 to TRBJ2-7. Germline CDR1 is ENHRY and CDR2 is SYGVKD. This CDR3 contains 12 residues. The CDR3: CAISDGTPEQYF.

V usage is TRBV5-1 and J usage is TRBJ2-1; lacking DNA, the TRBD2 call made by TCRdb goes unchecked. This CDR3 is built from 16 residues. Germline CDR1 reads SGHRS; CDR2 reads YFSETQ. The CDR3 here is CASSWTIPVGGNEQFF.

CDR3 sequence: CASSSLDTANYGYTF. The V and J genes are TRBV7-9 and TRBJ1-2. The CDR3 has 15 amino acids. Germline V gene data show CDR1 as SEHNR and CDR2 as FQNEAQ (reference sequence).

V and J are TRBV7-9 and TRBJ2-1; checking the TCRdb D call of TRBD2 is not possible without DNA. The CDR3 loop spans 17 amino acids. Germline-derived CDR1 and CDR2 are SEHNR and FQNEAQ (reference sequence). The CDR3: CASSLKAGLAFYNEQFF.

V usage is TRBV20-1 and J usage is TRBJ2-3; lacking DNA, the TRBD2 call made by TCRdb goes unchecked. The CDR3 consists of 18 residues. Germline V gene sequence: CDR1 DFQATT, CDR2 SNEGSKA (reference sequence). The CDR3 here is CSAARLAGGPRAYDTQYF.

The rearrangement uses TRBV6-2 or TRBV6-3 and TRBJ2-7; TCRdb selects TRBD1, and the lack of DNA leaves this call unchecked. Per germline, CDR1 MNHEY and CDR2 SVGEGT. This CDR3 is built from 12 residues. The CDR3 sequence: CASSTGAYEQYF.

The genes are TRBV28 and TRBJ1-5; TCRdb names TRBD1, which stays unverified in the absence of DNA. Germline V CDR1 and CDR2: MDHEN, SYDVKM. This CDR3 has 14 amino acids. The CDR3 loop reads CASHALASNQPQHF. Supplemented by reference TRBV28 and TRBJ1-5, the full variable domain reads DVKVTQSSRYLVKRTGEKVFLECVQDMDHENMFWYRQDPGLGLRLIYFSYDVKMKEKGDIPEGYSVSREKKERFSLILESASTNQTSMYLCASHALASNQPQHFGDGTRLSIL.

This rearrangement joins TRBV29-1 to TRBJ2-2; TCRdb reports TRBD2, a call that lacks DNA to check it against. Looked up from germline, CDR1 is SQVTM and CDR2 is ANQGSEA. CDR3 length: 16 residues. CDR3 amino acids: CSVLGLKQKNTGELFF.

The chain uses TRBV29-1 and TRBJ1-1; TCRdb lists TRBD1, though no DNA is available to test this call. The CDR3 covers 13 residues. Per the germline V gene, CDR1 is SQVTM and CDR2 is ANQGSEA. CDR3 residues: CSNREVGNTEAFF.

This chain uses TRBV7-9 with TRBJ2-3; as DNA is missing, the TRBD1 call by TCRdb cannot be tested. The CDR3 contains 14 residues. Germline assignment: CDR1 SEHNR and CDR2 FQNEAQ (reference sequence). The CDR3 is CASSPRDRGHTQYF.

The chain joins TRBV29-1 to TRBJ2-3; TCRdb indicates TRBD1, and absent DNA this call remains unverified. Germline-derived CDR1 and CDR2 are SQVTM and ANQGSEA. The CDR3 contains 14 residues. CDR3 region: CSVATGAGTDTQYF.

The rearrangement links TRBV20-1 to TRBJ2-3; lacking DNA, the TRBD1 call made by TCRdb goes unchecked. Germline CDR1 DFQATT, CDR2 SNEGSKA (reference sequence). The CDR3 is 14 residues long. The chain's CDR3 is CSATGTGPSDTQYF.